This T cell receptor (beta chain) was sequenced in a study of long-term antiretroviral therapy in people with HIV. Among participants with HIV, every one received treatment in the United States. Samples were assayed with immunoSEQ v3.0 at survey level. TCRdb's copy holds only in-frame clones and misses some; the assay was immunoSEQ multiplex PCR. The table includes about 21,000 clones, 65% to 80% detected once. Deletions cut 1 base from V and 1 base from J, with 16 bases between. This CDR3 has 17 residues. Germline CDR1 reads LGHNA; CDR2 reads YNFKEQ. The receptor's source is a woman aged 40 to 55 with HIV. V gene TRBV4-2 combines with J gene TRBJ2-5; tentative D call: TRBD2 (6 bases). Sequenced material: unsorted PBMCs, taken 4.1 years after starting antiretroviral therapy. The CDR3 loop is CASSQGQAGLSQETQYF. The CDR3, as DNA: TGTGCCAGCAGCCAAGGACAAGCGGGTCTTAGCCAAGAGACCCAGTACTTC.